The clone carrying this T cell receptor beta chain was seen many times. These data belong to a study of T-cell reconstitution after alpha-beta-depleted transplantation in children. Using unique molecular identifiers, the investigators prepared the TCRbeta library. TCRdb redid the calling of the PCR reads with MiXCR, one entry per CDR3 protein. Here the sample spans approximately 200,000 distinct CDR3 sequences, approximately 14% being singletons. The specimen comprised PBMCs from the stem cell graft donor, sampled from the stem cell graft. The receptor was derived from a human donor who donated a stem cell graft to a child with acute lymphoblastic leukemia.

The CDR3 spells CASSLAEGRSYEQYF. CDR3 in DNA: TGTGCCAGCAGCTTAGCGGAGGGGAGATCCTACGAGCAGTACTTC. The chain recombines TRBV7-9 with TRBJ2-7, with D possibly being TRBD2 (6 bases). Germline V gene lookup returns CDR1 SEHNR and CDR2 FQNEAQ (reference sequence). The CDR3 sequence is 15 residues long. Trimming left V 0 bases short and J 1 base short, with 10 bases between.